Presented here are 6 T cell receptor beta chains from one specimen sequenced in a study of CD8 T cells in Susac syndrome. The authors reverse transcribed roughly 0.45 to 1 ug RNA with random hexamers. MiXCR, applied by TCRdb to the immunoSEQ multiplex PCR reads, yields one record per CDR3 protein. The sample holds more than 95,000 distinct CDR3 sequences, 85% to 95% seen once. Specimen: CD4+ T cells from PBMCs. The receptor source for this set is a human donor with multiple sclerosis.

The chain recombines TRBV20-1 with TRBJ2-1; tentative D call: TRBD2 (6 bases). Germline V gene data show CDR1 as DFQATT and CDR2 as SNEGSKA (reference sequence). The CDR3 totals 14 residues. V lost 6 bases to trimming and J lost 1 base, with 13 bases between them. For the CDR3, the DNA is TGCAGTGCACCGGACGGGGGTTCCTACAATGAGCAGTTCTTC. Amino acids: CSAPDGGSYNEQFF.

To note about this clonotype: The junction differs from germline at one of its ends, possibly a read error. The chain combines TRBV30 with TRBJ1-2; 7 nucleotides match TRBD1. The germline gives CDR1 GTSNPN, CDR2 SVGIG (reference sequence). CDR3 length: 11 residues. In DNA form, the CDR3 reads TGTGCCTGGAGTATCGGACAGGAGTTCCACTTC. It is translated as CAWSIGQEFHF.

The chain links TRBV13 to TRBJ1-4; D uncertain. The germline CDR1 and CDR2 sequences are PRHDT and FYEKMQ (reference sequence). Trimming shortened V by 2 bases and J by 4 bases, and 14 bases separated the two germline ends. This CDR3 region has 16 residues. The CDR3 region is CASSLRSTWGNEKLFF. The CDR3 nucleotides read TGTGCCAGCAGCTTAAGGTCGACGTGGGGTAATGAAAAACTGTTTTTT. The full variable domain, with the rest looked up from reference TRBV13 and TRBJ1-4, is AAGVIQSPRHLIKEKRETATLKCYPIPRHDTVYWYQQGPGQDPQFLISFYEKMQSDKGSIPDRFSAQQFSDYHSELNMSSLELGDSALYFCASSLRSTWGNEKLFFGSGTQLSVL.

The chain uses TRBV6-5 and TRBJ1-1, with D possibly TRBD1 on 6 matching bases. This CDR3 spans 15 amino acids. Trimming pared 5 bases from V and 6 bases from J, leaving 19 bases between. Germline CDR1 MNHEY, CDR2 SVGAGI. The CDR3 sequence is CASSILPTGIPEAFF. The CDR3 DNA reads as TGTGCCAGCAGTATTCTCCCCACAGGGATACCTGAAGCTTTCTTT.

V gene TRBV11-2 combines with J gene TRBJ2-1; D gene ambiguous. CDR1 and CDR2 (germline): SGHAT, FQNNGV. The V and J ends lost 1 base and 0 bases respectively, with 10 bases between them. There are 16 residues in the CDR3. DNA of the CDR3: TGTGCCAGCAGCTTAGGGTCGCAGATCTCCTACAATGAGCAGTTCTTC. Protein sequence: CASSLGSQISYNEQFF.

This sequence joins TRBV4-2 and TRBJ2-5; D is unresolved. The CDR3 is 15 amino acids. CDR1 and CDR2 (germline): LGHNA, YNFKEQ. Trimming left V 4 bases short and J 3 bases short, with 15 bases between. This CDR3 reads CASSRQSPEKETQYF. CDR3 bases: TGTGCCAGCAGCCGCCAAAGTCCAGAAAAAGAGACCCAGTACTTC.